Shown below are 17 T cell receptor beta chains from a single sample sequenced in a study of T cells in localized non-small cell lung cancer. This table comes from immunoSEQ multiplex PCR, and its TCRdb copy is limited to in-frame clones, with some not included. The sample contains 35,000 to 40,000 clones, about 92% of which appear only once. The sequencing here drew on peripheral blood, taken before any cancer treatment. The receptors were sampled from a female donor over 55 with stage I lung adenocarcinoma.

This chain connects TRBV19 to TRBJ1-1, with TRBD1 as a possible D gene (6 bases). This CDR3 region has 14 residues. Germline V lookup: CDR1 LNHDA, CDR2 SQIVND (reference sequence). The V gene lost 5 bases and the J gene lost 3 bases, with 13 bases spanning the gap. CDR3 residues: CASSGLRGYTEAFF. In nucleotides, the CDR3 is TGTGCCAGTAGTGGACTCAGGGGTTACACTGAAGCTTTCTTT.

The rearrangement links TRBV18 to TRBJ2-5; tentative D call: TRBD1 (7 bases). Trimming took 0 bases from V and 4 from J, leaving 12 bases between them. Looked up from germline, CDR1 is KGHSH and CDR2 is LQKENI. The CDR3 totals 15 residues. The CDR3 region is CASSPPNRGGETQYF. CDR3 sequence (DNA): TGTGCCAGCTCACCACCCAACAGGGGAGGAGAGACCCAGTACTTC.

The chain employs TRBV7-2 and TRBJ1-1, with 8 bases identical to TRBD1. J lost 4 bases, V lost 4 bases, and 8 bases had no gene match. The germline CDR1 and CDR2 sequences are SGHTA and FQGNSA. This CDR3 spans 15 amino acids. CDR3 amino acids: CASSYAGGSGTEAFF. DNA for the CDR3: TGTGCCAGCAGCTATGCAGGGGGCTCGGGCACTGAAGCTTTCTTT.

The chain links TRBV7-9 to TRBJ1-1, with D hard to call. The V gene lost 1 base and the J gene lost 1 base, with 7 bases spanning the gap. The CDR3 has 14 residues. Germline lookup yields CDR1 SEHNR and CDR2 FQNEAQ (reference sequence). The CDR3 here is CASSLVVGNTEAFF. The DNA of the CDR3 is TGTGCCAGCAGCTTAGTCGTGGGGAACACTGAAGCTTTCTTT.

This clone was observed a single time. V is TRBV4-1 and J is TRBJ2-1, with 11 bases identical to TRBD1. Per germline, CDR1 MGHRA and CDR2 YSYEKL. CDR3 length: 15 amino acids. With V trimmed by 0 bases and J by 10 bases, 5 bases remained unmatched. The CDR3 sequence is CASSQDWGQGGEQFF. CDR3 bases: TGCGCCAGCAGCCAAGATTGGGGACAGGGGGGCGAGCAGTTCTTC.

A single count supports this clone. The rearrangement joins TRBV18 to TRBJ1-3; TRBD1 matches 7 bases. The J segment lost 8 bases and the V segment lost 6 bases, leaving 10 bases of the junction unmatched. The germline CDR1 and CDR2 sequences are KGHSH and LQKENI. The CDR3 spans 14 residues. This chain's CDR3 is CASSRDSSEDTIYF. CDR3 in DNA: TGTGCCAGCTCGCGGGACAGCTCGGAAGACACCATATATTTT.

The V gene is TRBV15, the J gene TRBJ2-3; weak D call: TRBD2 (6 bases). CDR3 length: 14 amino acids. The V gene's germline CDR1 is LNHNV and CDR2 YYDKDF (reference sequence). With 11 bases removed from V and 6 bases from J, the gap between germline ends came to 21 bases. CDR3 sequence reads: CAPPRASGADTQYF. CDR3 bases: TGTGCCCCCCCCCGGGCCTCGGGAGCGGATACGCAGTATTTT.

This clone showed up just once. The sample carries other DNA sequences with the same CDR3. The V gene is TRBV19, the J gene TRBJ1-5, with TRBD1 matching 7 bases. The CDR3 consists of 14 residues. V shed 2 bases, J shed 2 bases, and the junction held 0 bases outside the gene matches. Per the germline V gene, CDR1 is LNHDA and CDR2 is SQIVND (reference sequence). In DNA form, the CDR3 reads TGTGCCAGTAGTATAACAGGGGGCAATCAGCCCCAGCATTTT. Its translation: CASSITGGNQPQHF. Drawing the rest from reference TRBV19 and TRBJ1-5, the complete variable domain is DGGITQSPKYLFRKEGQNVTLSCEQNLNHDAMYWYRQDPGQGLRLIYYSQIVNDFQKGDIAEGYSVSREKKESFPLTVTSAQKNPTAFYLCASSITGGNQPQHFGDGTRLSIL.

The J gene is TRBJ1-5, the V gene TRBV5-5, with TRBD1 matching over 8 bases. Germline V gene data show CDR1 as SGHKS and CDR2 as YYEKEE (reference sequence). J lost 0 bases, V lost 3 bases, and 2 bases had no gene match. The CDR3 sequence is 15 residues long. CDR3 sequence reads: CASSYRGDSNQPQHF. The CDR3 DNA sequence: TGTGCCAGCAGCTACAGGGGGGATAGCAATCAGCCCCAGCATTTT. Full variable domain (remainder filled in from reference TRBV5-5 and TRBJ1-5): DAGVTQSPTHLIKTRGQQVTLRCSPISGHKSVSWYQQVLGQGPQFIFQYYEKEERGRGNFPDRFSARQFPNYSSELNVNALLLGDSALYLCASSYRGDSNQPQHFGDGTRLSIL.

V gene TRBV19 combines with J gene TRBJ2-7; D might be TRBD1 or TRBD2, each matching 5 bases. The CDR3 has 15 residues. CDR1 LNHDA and CDR2 SQIVND come from the germline V gene (reference sequence). Trimming removed 9 bases from V and 2 bases from J, with 20 bases in between. In nucleotides, the CDR3 is TGTGCCAGCCCGCCGCCGGGGCAGGCGACCTACGAGCAGTACGTC. Translated, it gives CASPPPGQATYEQYV.

This chain uses TRBV11-3 with TRBJ2-1; D gene uncertain. The V gene lost 7 bases and the J gene lost 4 bases, with 5 bases spanning the gap. Per the germline V gene, CDR1 is SGHNT and CDR2 is YENEEA. The length of the CDR3 is 11 residues. The CDR3 coding sequence is TGTGCCAGCACCGAATACAATGAGCAGTTCTTC. Its protein is CASTEYNEQFF.

V is TRBV6-5 and J is TRBJ2-7; 10 positions agree with TRBD2. Trimming cost V 5 bases and J 3 bases; bases outside gene matches: 4. The CDR3 covers 14 residues. CDR1 is MNHEY and CDR2 is SVGAGI in the germline V gene. CDR3: CASSTSGNLYEQYV. DNA for the CDR3: TGTGCCAGCAGTACTAGCGGGAACCTCTACGAGCAGTACGTC.

The rearrangement joins TRBV4-2 to TRBJ1-4; D unresolved. This CDR3 has 16 amino acids. The germline V gene encodes CDR1 LGHNA and CDR2 YNFKEQ. Trimming removed 1 base at V and 8 bases at J, with 17 bases between. The CDR3 here is CASSQAIRSGREKLFF. The CDR3 coding sequence is TGTGCCAGCAGCCAAGCTATTCGTAGTGGTAGGGAAAAACTGTTTTTT.

The V call is TRBV10-3, the J call TRBJ2-2; 9 nucleotides align to TRBD1. This CDR3 contains 17 residues. Germline loops: CDR1 ENHRY, CDR2 SYGVKD. V was clipped by 6 bases and J by 5 bases; unmatched bases: 13. The CDR3, as DNA: TGTGCCATCAGGTCTACAGGGGGCGCAAGTGGGACCGGGGAGCTGTTTTTT. Translated, it gives CAIRSTGGASGTGELFF.

The chain is built from TRBV6-4 and TRBJ1-2; D gene uncertain. V lost 6 bases and J lost 9, with 11 bases in between. The length of the CDR3 is 11 residues. Germline V gene sequence: CDR1 MRHNA, CDR2 SNTAGT. The CDR3 here is CASREAGSYTF. The CDR3 DNA is TGTGCCAGCAGGGAAGCGGGTAGCTACACCTTC.

The chain has TRBV6-6 and TRBJ1-2; the D gene is possibly TRBD1 (6 bases). This CDR3 spans 14 amino acids. The germline V and J ends were trimmed by 6 bases and 6 bases, with 17 bases remaining between them. CDR1 and CDR2 from the germline V gene are MNHNY and SVGAGI (reference sequence). The CDR3 loop reads CASSFTRDIDGYTF. CDR3 DNA sequence: TGTGCCAGCAGCTTTACAAGGGACATTGATGGCTACACCTTC.

This chain connects TRBV21-1 to TRBJ1-5. TRBV21-1 is termed a pseudogene. The CDR3 covers 18 residues. This CDR3 is CASSARPVVRNSNQPQHF. Written as DNA, the CDR3 is TGTGCCAGCAGCGCCCGACCGGTCGTTCGGAATAGCAATCAGCCCCAGCATTTT.